The sequence of this T cell receptor (beta chain) was determined in a study of T cell repertoires in cytomegalovirus infection (dated by TCRdb to the late 2010s). Regarding the study in general: Because public TCR beta signatures pointed to carriage of CMV infection together with the matching HLA type, the HLA type of each donor mattered for the analysis.

This clonotype was detected ten times or more. Its specific antigen is unknown. Per-base quality was not reported, and no clone a single base away is much larger than it. For sequencing, an Illumina HiSeq 1500 was employed. Starting from the raw public reads, TCRdb applied fastp trimming at Q25, assembled clones with MiXCR and retained in-frame beta chains. Each entry merges the rows of one CDR3 protein and shows their most common DNA and genes. The table for this sample lists about 740,000 distinct CDR3 sequences; approximately 34% of them were counted only once. Around 2.6% of the sample comes from the top ten. Overall results and qualifications from the work: The ex vivo response was dominated by HLA-C-restricted CMV-specific TCR beta clonotypes, and the single most frequent clonotype in two of eight donors was supplied by these HLA-C-restricted clonotypes. In both this cohort and an independent cohort of some 350 donors, the cumulative frequency of public TCR beta family members distinguished carriers of CMV infection plus the relevant HLA type.

The CDR3 goes from the cysteine to the phenylalanine over 17 residues. Only the CDR3 part of the read is kept: 51 bases, read in frame from the first base. V has 5 bases trimmed and J has 2 bases trimmed; junction bases matching no gene number 7. Based on the germline V gene (reference sequence), the CDR1 and CDR2 sequences are SEHNR and FQNEAQ. The receptor comes from a human donor in good health (CMV status not recorded). Some clones in this sample may be carry-over from other donors' samples. Here the chain combines TRBV7-9 and TRBJ2-3, and 13 junctional nucleotides match TRBD2. Sequences were obtained from PBMCs. The DNA sequence is as follows: TGTGCCAGCAGCCCGTTGACTAGCGGGAGGCCCACAGATACGCAGTATTTT. Its protein reads: CASSPLTSGRPTDTQYF.